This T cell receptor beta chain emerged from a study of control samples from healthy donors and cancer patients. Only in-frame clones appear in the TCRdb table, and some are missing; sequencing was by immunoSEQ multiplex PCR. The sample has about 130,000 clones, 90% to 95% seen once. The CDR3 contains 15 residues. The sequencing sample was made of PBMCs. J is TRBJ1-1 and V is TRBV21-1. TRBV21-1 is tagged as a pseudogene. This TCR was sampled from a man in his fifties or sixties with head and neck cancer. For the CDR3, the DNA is TGTGCCAGCAGCAAAATCGGGGGGAGGAACACTGAAGCTTTCTTT. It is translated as CASSKIGGRNTEAFF.